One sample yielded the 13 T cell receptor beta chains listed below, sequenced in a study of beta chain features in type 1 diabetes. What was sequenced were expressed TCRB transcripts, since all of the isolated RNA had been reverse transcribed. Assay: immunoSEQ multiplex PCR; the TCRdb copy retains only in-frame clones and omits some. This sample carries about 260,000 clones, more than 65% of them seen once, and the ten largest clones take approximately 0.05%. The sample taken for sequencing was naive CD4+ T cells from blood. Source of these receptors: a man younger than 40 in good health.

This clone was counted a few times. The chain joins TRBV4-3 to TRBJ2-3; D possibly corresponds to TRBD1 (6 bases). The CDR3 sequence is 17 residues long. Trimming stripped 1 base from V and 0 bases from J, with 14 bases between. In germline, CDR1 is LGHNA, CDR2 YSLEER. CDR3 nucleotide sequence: TGCGCCAGCAGCCAAGCCGGGAAGGGACAAAGCACAGATACGCAGTATTTT. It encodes CASSQAGKGQSTDTQYF.

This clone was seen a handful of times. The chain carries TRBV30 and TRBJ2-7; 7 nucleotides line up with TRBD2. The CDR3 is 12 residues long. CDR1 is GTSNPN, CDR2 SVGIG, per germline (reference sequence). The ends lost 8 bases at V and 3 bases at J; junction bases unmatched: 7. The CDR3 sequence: CAGRGGHYEQYF. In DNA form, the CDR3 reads TGTGCCGGGCGGGGAGGGCACTACGAGCAGTACTTC.

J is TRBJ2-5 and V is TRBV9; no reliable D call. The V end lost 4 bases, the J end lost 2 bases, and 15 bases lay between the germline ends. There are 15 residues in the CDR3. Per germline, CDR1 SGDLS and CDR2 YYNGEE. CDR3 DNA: TGTGCCAGCAGCCCCGGACCGACACAACAAGAGACCCAGTACTTC. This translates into CASSPGPTQQETQYF.

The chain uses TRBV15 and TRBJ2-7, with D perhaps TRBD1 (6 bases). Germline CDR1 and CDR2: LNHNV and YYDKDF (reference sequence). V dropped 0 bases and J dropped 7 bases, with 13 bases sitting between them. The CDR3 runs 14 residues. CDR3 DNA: TGTGCCACCAGCAGAGATTTTGCAGGGGTTGAGCAGTACTTC. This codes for CATSRDFAGVEQYF.

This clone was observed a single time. CDR3 sequence: CATSIAVAKNIQYF. The CDR3 nucleotides are TGTGCCACCAGCATTGCAGTAGCCAAAAACATTCAGTACTTC. This rearrangement joins TRBV15 to TRBJ2-4; D remains ambiguous. Germline V CDR1 and CDR2: LNHNV, YYDKDF (reference sequence). The CDR3 runs to 14 residues. Deletions cut 4 bases from V and 0 bases from J, with 7 bases between.

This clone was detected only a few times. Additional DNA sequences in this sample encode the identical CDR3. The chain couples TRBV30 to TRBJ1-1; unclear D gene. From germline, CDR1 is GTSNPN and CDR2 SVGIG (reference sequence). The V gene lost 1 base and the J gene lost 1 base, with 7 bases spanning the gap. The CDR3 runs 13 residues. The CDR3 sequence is CAWSEGTNTEAFF. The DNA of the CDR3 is TGTGCCTGGAGTGAGGGAACGAACACTGAAGCTTTCTTT.

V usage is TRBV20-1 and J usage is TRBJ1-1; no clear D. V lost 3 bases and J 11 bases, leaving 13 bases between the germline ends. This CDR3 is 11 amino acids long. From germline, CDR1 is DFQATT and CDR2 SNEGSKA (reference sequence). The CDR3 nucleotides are TGCAGTGCTAGCGATGCCCCGGGCGCTTTCTTT. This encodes CSASDAPGAFF.

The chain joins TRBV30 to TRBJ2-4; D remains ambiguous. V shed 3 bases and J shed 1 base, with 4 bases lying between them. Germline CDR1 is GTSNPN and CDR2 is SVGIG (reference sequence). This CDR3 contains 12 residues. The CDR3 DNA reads TGTGCCTGGAGCGCGGCCAAAAACATTCAGTACTTC. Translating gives CAWSAAKNIQYF.

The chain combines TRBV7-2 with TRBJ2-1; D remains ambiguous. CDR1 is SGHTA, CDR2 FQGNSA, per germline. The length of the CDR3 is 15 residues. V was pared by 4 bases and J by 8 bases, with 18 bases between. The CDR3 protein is CASSSAPRERDEQFF. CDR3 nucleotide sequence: TGTGCCAGCAGCTCGGCCCCACGAGAAAGGGATGAGCAGTTCTTC.

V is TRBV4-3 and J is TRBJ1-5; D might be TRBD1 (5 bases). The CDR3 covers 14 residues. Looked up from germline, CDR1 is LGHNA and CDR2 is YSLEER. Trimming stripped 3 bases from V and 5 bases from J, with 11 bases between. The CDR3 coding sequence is TGCGCCAGCAGCCAGGACCGGGGGGATCAGCCCCAGCATTTT. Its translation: CASSQDRGDQPQHF.

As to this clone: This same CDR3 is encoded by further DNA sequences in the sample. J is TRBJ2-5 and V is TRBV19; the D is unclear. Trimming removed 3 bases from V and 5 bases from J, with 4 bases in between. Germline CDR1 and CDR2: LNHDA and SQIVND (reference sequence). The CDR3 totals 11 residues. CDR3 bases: TGTGCCAGTAGTATCCGGGAGACCCAGTACTTC. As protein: CASSIRETQYF.

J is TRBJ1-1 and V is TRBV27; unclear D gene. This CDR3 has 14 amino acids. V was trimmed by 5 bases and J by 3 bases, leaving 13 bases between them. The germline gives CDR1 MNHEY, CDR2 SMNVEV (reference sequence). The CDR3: CASSPGSGDTEAFF. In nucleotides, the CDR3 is TGTGCCAGCAGTCCCGGGTCCGGGGACACTGAAGCTTTCTTT.

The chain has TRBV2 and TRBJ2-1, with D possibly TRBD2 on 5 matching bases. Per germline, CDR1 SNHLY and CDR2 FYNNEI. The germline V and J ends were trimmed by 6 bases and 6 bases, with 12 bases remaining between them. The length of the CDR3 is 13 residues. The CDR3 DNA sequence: TGTGCCAGCAGAAGGGAGTTAGTCAATGAGCAGTTCTTC. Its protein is CASRRELVNEQFF.